The source of this TCR beta chain is a study of shared clonotypes between healthy human individuals. Details on this clone: What it binds is unknown.

Naive-designated CD8 cells lacked CD45RO, were positively enriched for CCR7, and omitted terminally differentiated effector memory CD45RA+ cells. General observations from the study: Naive subsets tended to show greater estimated richness than memory subsets.

Generated by immunoSEQ multiplex PCR, the TCRdb table keeps only in-frame clones and is missing some. Found here are about 680,000 clones, 90% to 95% of them singletons; the top ten hold approximately 24%. The CDR3 is 14 residues long. CDR1 is SGHTA, CDR2 FQGNSA, per germline. The germline V and J ends were trimmed by 4 bases and 0 bases, with 10 bases remaining between them. The chain uses TRBV7-2 and TRBJ2-7, with D perhaps matching TRBD1 (5 bases). The TCR originated in a man aged 25 to 40 in good health. The material sequenced was naive CD8+ T cells sorted from blood. The CDR3 is CASSSRQISYEQYF. CDR3 sequence (DNA): TGTGCCAGCAGCTCAAGACAGATCTCCTACGAGCAGTACTTC.